Below, 15 T cell receptor beta chains from the same sample are listed, as sequenced in a study of OX40 agonist ivuxolimab in advanced cancers. Receptor libraries were prepared by the immunoSEQ multiplex PCR assay. What TCRdb holds here is the immuneACCESS table cut down to in-frame rearrangements. Part of the clones is not present; checked against another copy, under half of the missing clones reflect an unresolved V gene, and the others are unexplained. This sample holds around 35,000 clones; approximately 80% were observed only once. Approximately 22% of the sample lies in the top ten. This specimen consisted of CD4+ or CD8+ T cells sorted from blood, obtained in a trial of the OX40 agonist ivuxolimab. Receptors were obtained from an adult with an advanced solid tumor such as melanoma, head and neck, liver or kidney cancer.

The chain has TRBV5-8 and TRBJ1-3; no firm D call. The germline V and J ends were trimmed by 2 bases and 0 bases, with 9 bases remaining between them. Germline CDR1 SGHTS, CDR2 YDEGEE. CDR3 length: 15 residues. The CDR3 DNA reads as TGTGCCAGCAGCTTAACTTCCAGCTCTGGAAACACCATATATTTT. Its protein product is CASSLTSSSGNTIYF. Drawing the rest from reference TRBV5-8 and TRBJ1-3, the complete variable domain is EAGVTQSPTHLIKTRGQQATLRCSPISGHTSVYWYQQALGLGLQFLLWYDEGEERNRGNFPPRFSGRQFPNYSSELNVNALELEDSALYLCASSLTSSSGNTIYFGEGSWLTVV.

The J gene is TRBJ1-1, the V gene TRBV30; D might be TRBD1 (6 bases). The CDR3 has 13 residues. Germline V lookup: CDR1 GTSNPN, CDR2 SVGIG (reference sequence). V was pared by 2 bases and J by 0 bases, with 7 bases between. In DNA form, the CDR3 reads TGTGCCTGGAGTCAGGGGATGAACACTGAAGCTTTCTTT. Protein product: CAWSQGMNTEAFF.

The chain employs TRBV29-1 and TRBJ2-7, with 10 positions matching TRBD1. The V and J ends lost 6 bases and 0 bases, in that order; junction bases with no gene match: 8. The CDR3 has 15 amino acids. Germline assignment: CDR1 SQVTM and CDR2 ANQGSEA. CDR3 residues: CSVIFGQGDSYEQYF. The CDR3 DNA follows: TGCAGCGTAATTTTTGGACAGGGGGACTCCTACGAGCAGTACTTC.

This chain links TRBV10-1 with TRBJ1-2, with D perhaps TRBD1 (5 bases). The V and J ends lost 2 bases and 1 base respectively, with 5 bases between them. The CDR3 covers 13 residues. Germline CDR1 and CDR2: WNHNN and SYGVQD (reference sequence). The CDR3 sequence is CASSERGNYGYTF. The CDR3 DNA sequence: TGCGCCAGCAGTGAGAGGGGTAACTATGGCTACACCTTC.

The chain is built from TRBV5-4 and TRBJ2-7, with TRBD1 matching 9 bases. Germline-derived CDR1 and CDR2 are SGHNT and YYREEE (reference sequence). V gave up 2 bases and J gave up 6 bases; unmatched junction bases: 6. The CDR3 covers 14 residues. The CDR3 DNA sequence: TGTGCCAGCAGCTTACGGGACAGGGTTGCCGAGCAGTACTTC. It specifies CASSLRDRVAEQYF. Full variable domain (rest looked up from reference TRBV5-4 and TRBJ2-7): ETGVTQSPTHLIKTRGQQVTLRCSSQSGHNTVSWYQQALGQGPQFIFQYYREEENGRGNFPPRFSGLQFPNYSSELNVNALELDDSALYLCASSLRDRVAEQYFGPGTRLTVT.

This clone has only one observation. The chain is built from TRBV6-5 and TRBJ2-2; the match to TRBD2 covers 8 bases. V was clipped by 0 bases and J by 6 bases; unmatched bases: 3. The length of the CDR3 is 15 residues. Per germline, CDR1 MNHEY and CDR2 SVGAGI. The CDR3 loop reads CASSYSAGGAGELFF. The DNA of the CDR3 is TGTGCCAGCAGTTACTCTGCGGGAGGTGCCGGGGAGCTGTTTTTT.

The chain joins TRBV7-2 to TRBJ2-2; possible D gene TRBD2, 7 bases. The CDR3 totals 17 residues. V dropped 5 bases and J dropped 1 base, with 17 bases sitting between them. Germline V gene data show CDR1 as SGHTA and CDR2 as FQGNSA. The CDR3 nucleotides are TGTGCCAGCAGCCCGCCACGGGGGGCTAAGAACACCGGGGAGCTGTTTTTT. Translation: CASSPPRGAKNTGELFF.

This chain uses TRBV18 with TRBJ2-2; 7 bases fit TRBD1. The J segment lost 4 bases and the V segment lost 0 bases, leaving 2 bases of the junction unmatched. There are 15 residues in the CDR3. The germline V gene encodes CDR1 KGHSH and CDR2 LQKENI. The CDR3 DNA follows: TGTGCCAGCTCACCACCGACAGGGTCCACCGGGGAGCTGTTTTTT. This translates into CASSPPTGSTGELFF.

This clone was detected once. The chain recombines TRBV6-1 with TRBJ2-2, with 7 bases fitting TRBD2. This CDR3 is built from 17 residues. The trim removed 3 bases at V and 0 bases at J, leaving 7 bases unmatched. Germline values: CDR1 MNHNS, CDR2 SASEGT. The DNA for the CDR3 is TGTGCCAGCAGTGAGATAAAAGCGGGAACGAACACCGGGGAGCTGTTTTTT. Residues: CASSEIKAGTNTGELFF.

The V and J genes are TRBV18 and TRBJ2-7, with D perhaps TRBD1 or TRBD2 (6 bases each). Trimming pared 4 bases from V and 3 bases from J, leaving 16 bases between. This CDR3 comprises 15 residues. From germline, CDR1 is KGHSH and CDR2 LQKENI. DNA for the CDR3: TGTGCCAGCTCACGGGGGGACACGGGGGTCTACGAGCAGTACTTC. This translates into CASSRGDTGVYEQYF.

The rearrangement joins TRBV27 to TRBJ2-7, with a tentative D call TRBD2 (6 bases). V was clipped by 6 bases and J by 7 bases, with 13 bases between them. The CDR3 spans 12 residues. Germline V gene data show CDR1 as MNHEY and CDR2 as SMNVEV (reference sequence). CDR3 nucleotide sequence: TGTGCCAGCAGGACCGGGACTCTAGAGCAGTACTTC. Amino acids: CASRTGTLEQYF.

V is TRBV9 and J is TRBJ2-3; maybe TRBD2 (5 bases). Trimming stripped 4 bases from V and 2 bases from J, with 11 bases between. There are 14 residues in the CDR3. Germline-derived CDR1 and CDR2 are SGDLS and YYNGEE. CDR3 coding DNA: TGTGCCAGCAGCCAACAGAGGGACACAGATACGCAGTATTTT. Translated: CASSQQRDTDTQYF. The whole variable domain, remainder taken from reference TRBV9 and TRBJ2-3, is DSGVTQTPKHLITATGQRVTLRCSPRSGDLSVYWYQQSLDQGLQFLIQYYNGEERAKGNILERFSAQQFPDLHSELNLSSLELGDSALYFCASSQQRDTDTQYFGPGTRLTVL.

A few counts support this clone. The V call is TRBV7-6, the J call TRBJ1-2; weak D call: TRBD1 (6 bases). CDR3 length: 13 residues. The V gene lost 3 bases and the J gene lost 7 bases, with 12 bases spanning the gap. CDR1 and CDR2 from the germline V gene are SGHVS and FNYEAQ. CDR3 residues: CASSLAGDGGYTF. The CDR3 nucleotides read TGTGCCAGCAGCTTGGCAGGGGACGGTGGCTACACCTTC.

V usage is TRBV6-5 and J usage is TRBJ1-1; 10 positions agree with TRBD1. Germline V lookup: CDR1 MNHEY, CDR2 SVGAGI. Losses at the gene ends were 0 bases for V and 11 bases for J; bases not matched to a gene: 3. This CDR3 has 13 amino acids. The CDR3 protein is CASSYSLDRGAFF. CDR3 coding DNA: TGTGCCAGCAGTTACTCCCTGGACAGGGGGGCTTTCTTT.

The gene calls are TRBV2 and TRBJ2-2; D is undetermined. CDR1 is SNHLY and CDR2 is FYNNEI in the germline V gene. Trimming took off 2 bases at V and 3 bases at J, with 4 bases between the two ends. The CDR3 totals 13 residues. The CDR3 spells CASSERDTGELFF. The CDR3 nucleotides read TGTGCCAGCAGTGAAAGGGACACCGGGGAGCTGTTTTTT.